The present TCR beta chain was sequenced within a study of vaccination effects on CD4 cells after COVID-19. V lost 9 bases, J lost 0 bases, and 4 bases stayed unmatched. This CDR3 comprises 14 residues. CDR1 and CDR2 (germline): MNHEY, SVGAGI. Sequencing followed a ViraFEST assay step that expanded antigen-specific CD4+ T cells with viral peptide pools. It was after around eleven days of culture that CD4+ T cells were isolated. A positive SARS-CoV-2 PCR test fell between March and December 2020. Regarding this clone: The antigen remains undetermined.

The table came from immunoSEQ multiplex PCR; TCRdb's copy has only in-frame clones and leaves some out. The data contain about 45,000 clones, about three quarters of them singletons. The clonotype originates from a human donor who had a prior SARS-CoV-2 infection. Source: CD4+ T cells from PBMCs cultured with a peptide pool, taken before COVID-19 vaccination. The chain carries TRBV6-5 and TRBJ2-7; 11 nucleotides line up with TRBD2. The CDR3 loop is CASRGTSGSYEQYF. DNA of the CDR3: TGTGCCAGTCGGGGGACTAGCGGCTCCTACGAGCAGTACTTC.